This passage covers 28 T cell receptor beta chains from one sample sequenced in a study of blood T cell repertoires in COVID-19. Clones were sequenced by immunoSEQ multiplex PCR, and TCRdb holds only the in-frame ones, with some missing. The repertoire has approximately 46,000 clones, around 82% of them found once; the top ten carry 10% to 15%. The material sequenced was peripheral blood. All receptors come from a human donor in a cohort sampled during active COVID-19.

Comment on this clone: This CDR3 is also generated by other DNA sequences in the sample. V and J are TRBV28 and TRBJ2-2; a weak D match, TRBD2 (7 bases). This CDR3 contains 14 residues. V dropped 4 bases and J dropped 2 bases, with 8 bases sitting between them. Germline CDR1 reads MDHEN; CDR2 reads SYDVKM. DNA of the CDR3: TGTGCCAGCAGTTGGGGGGGCAACACCGGGGAGCTGTTTTTT. As protein: CASSWGGNTGELFF.

Notes on this clone: Other DNA sequences from this sample encode an identical CDR3 as well. The rearrangement joins TRBV29-1 to TRBJ2-3, with 10 bases lining up with TRBD2. The CDR3 spans 19 residues. CDR1 SQVTM and CDR2 ANQGSEA come from the germline V gene. Trimming removed 1 base from V and 1 base from J; junction bases left unmatched: 14. CDR3 loop: CSVEGPGSSSGGRTDTQYF. The CDR3 region has the DNA TGCAGCGTTGAAGGACCTGGCTCCTCTAGCGGGGGACGCACAGATACGCAGTATTTT.

V usage is TRBV6-5 and J usage is TRBJ2-7, with 9 bases fitting TRBD1. V was clipped by 6 bases and J by 2 bases; unmatched bases: 2. This CDR3 spans 13 amino acids. Germline CDR1 MNHEY, CDR2 SVGAGI. The DNA for the CDR3 is TGTGCCAGCAGGGACAGGGGCACCTACGAGCAGTACTTC. It is translated as CASRDRGTYEQYF.

The genes are TRBV3-1 (or the pseudogene TRBV3-2) and TRBJ1-1, with D perhaps matching TRBD1 (5 bases). The CDR3 length is 14 residues. CDR1 and CDR2 (germline): LGHDT, YNNKEL (reference sequence). The V end lost 7 bases, the J end lost 3 bases, and 15 bases lay between the germline ends. The CDR3 DNA follows: TGTGCCAGCACCCCGGGGGGTGGCCACACTGAAGCTTTCTTT. This gives the protein CASTPGGGHTEAFF.

This chain uses TRBV3-1 (or the pseudogene TRBV3-2) with TRBJ1-1, with unresolved D. The CDR3 is 14 amino acids. Germline loops: CDR1 LGHDT, CDR2 YNNKEL (reference sequence). Trimming stripped 1 base from V and 5 bases from J, with 11 bases between. CDR3 in DNA: TGTGCCAGCAGCCAAGGTTTGCGGCAAACTGAAGCTTTCTTT. The encoded protein is CASSQGLRQTEAFF.

V and J are TRBV6-5 and TRBJ1-2, with D perhaps TRBD1 (5 bases). The germline V gene has CDR1 MNHEY and CDR2 SVGAGI. This CDR3 has 15 amino acids. Trimming removed 0 bases from V and 0 bases from J, with 8 bases in between. The CDR3 here is CASSYSGLANYGYTF. For the CDR3, the DNA is TGTGCCAGCAGTTACTCGGGGCTAGCTAACTATGGCTACACCTTC.

V is TRBV5-4 and J is TRBJ1-1, with 10 positions matching TRBD1. The CDR3 has 17 amino acids. With 4 bases clipped from V and 0 bases from J, the junction kept 9 bases outside the gene matches. Germline CDR1 SGHNT, CDR2 YYREEE (reference sequence). Written as DNA, the CDR3 is TGTGCCAGCAGCCTCGGAGCGGGGACAGGGGTGAACACTGAAGCTTTCTTT. This codes for CASSLGAGTGVNTEAFF.

The rearrangement joins TRBV19 to TRBJ1-5; D gene unclear. Germline CDR1 and CDR2: LNHDA and SQIVND (reference sequence). The CDR3 runs to 14 residues. V lost 5 bases and J lost 0, with 8 bases in between. CDR3 protein: CASSLFDSNQPQHF. DNA for the CDR3: TGTGCCAGTAGTCTATTTGATAGCAATCAGCCCCAGCATTTT.

The chain joins TRBV2 to TRBJ1-1; 11 bases map to TRBD1. Germline CDR1 is SNHLY and CDR2 is FYNNEI. The CDR3 covers 14 residues. V lost 4 bases to trimming and J lost 4 bases; unmatched junction nucleotides: 2. The CDR3 sequence: CASSAGQGATEAFF. Written as DNA, the CDR3 is TGTGCCAGCAGTGCCGGACAGGGGGCCACTGAAGCTTTCTTT.

A few counts support this clone. This sequence joins TRBV2 and TRBJ1-6, with D possibly matching TRBD1 (5 bases). CDR3 length: 14 residues. Germline V gene data show CDR1 as SNHLY and CDR2 as FYNNEI. The V end lost 11 bases, the J end lost 7 bases, and 18 bases lay between the germline ends. CDR3 DNA sequence: TGTGCCCTAGGAGGGGTCGGGTTGAATTCACCCCTCCACTTT. Encoded protein: CALGGVGLNSPLHF.

The rearrangement uses TRBV28 and TRBJ2-7; 7 nucleotides agree with TRBD2. In germline, CDR1 is MDHEN, CDR2 SYDVKM. The CDR3 covers 18 residues. The V and J ends lost 1 base and 0 bases, in that order; junction bases with no gene match: 12. The CDR3 DNA is TGTGCCAGCAGTTTATCCTTCTTTGGGAGGGCCAGCTCCTACGAGCAGTACTTC. Translated, it gives CASSLSFFGRASSYEQYF.

The chain carries TRBV18 and TRBJ2-5, with unresolved D. This CDR3 is 13 amino acids long. Germline assignment: CDR1 KGHSH and CDR2 LQKENI. V was pared by 2 bases and J by 3 bases, with 7 bases between. In DNA form, the CDR3 reads TGTGCCAGCTCACCAGGCACTAAAGAGACCCAGTACTTC. Encoded protein: CASSPGTKETQYF.

The chain carries TRBV2 and TRBJ2-3; perhaps TRBD2 as D (6 bases). Trimming stripped 10 bases from V and 3 bases from J, with 20 bases between. Germline CDR1 reads SNHLY; CDR2 reads FYNNEI. The CDR3 totals 15 residues. The CDR3 region is CATGGRGMGTDTQYF. The DNA of the CDR3 is TGTGCCACCGGGGGACGGGGGATGGGAACAGATACGCAGTATTTT.

Comment on this clone: This specimen includes other DNA sequences encoding the same CDR3. This chain joins TRBV5-1 and TRBJ2-5, with a weak D call TRBD2 (6 bases). The CDR3 loop spans 14 amino acids. CDR1 is SGHRS, CDR2 YFSETQ, per germline. The germline V and J ends were trimmed by 2 bases and 2 bases, with 10 bases remaining between them. CDR3 protein: CASSLGTLQETQYF. The CDR3 coding sequence is TGCGCCAGCAGCTTAGGGACTTTACAAGAGACCCAGTACTTC.

Only one count was recorded for this clone. CDR3 loop: CASSFRLANTGELFF. The CDR3 DNA reads TGTGCCAGCAGTTTCAGACTGGCGAACACCGGGGAGCTGTTTTTT. The V and J genes are TRBV28 and TRBJ2-2; D call uncertain. This CDR3 has 15 amino acids. Germline CDR1 reads MDHEN; CDR2 reads SYDVKM. Trimming took off 3 bases at V and 0 bases at J, with 8 bases between the two ends.

The genes are TRBV9 and TRBJ2-5; 11 bases map to TRBD2. Germline assignment: CDR1 SGDLS and CDR2 YYNGEE. The CDR3 is 15 amino acids. J was trimmed by 5 bases and V by 3 bases; bases with no gene match: 6. The CDR3 nucleotides are TGTGCCAGCAGCGAGTTAGCGGGGGGGCGGGAGACCCAGTACTTC. Protein: CASSELAGGRETQYF.

The chain employs TRBV28 and TRBJ2-4, with D tentatively TRBD2 (6 bases). V was clipped by 5 bases and J by 0 bases, with 8 bases between them. The CDR3 loop spans 14 amino acids. Per the germline V gene, CDR1 is MDHEN and CDR2 is SYDVKM. Here the CDR3 reads CASSAGLAKNIQYF. The DNA for the CDR3 is TGTGCCAGCAGTGCGGGGCTAGCCAAAAACATTCAGTACTTC.

The rearrangement uses TRBV7-6 and TRBJ1-3; 9 bases match TRBD1. Trimming at V came to 1 base and at J to 4 bases, leaving 11 bases not matched to a gene. Per the germline V gene, CDR1 is SGHVS and CDR2 is FNYEAQ. This CDR3 region has 18 residues. The CDR3 protein is CASSLEPSTGGRGNTIYF. The CDR3 bases are TGTGCCAGCAGCTTAGAACCCTCTACAGGGGGCAGGGGAAACACCATATATTTT.

This clone was seen a handful of times. The chain recombines TRBV6-4 with TRBJ2-1; D not certain. Looked up from germline, CDR1 is MRHNA and CDR2 is SNTAGT. V was cut by 2 bases and J by 6 bases, with 11 bases left in between. The CDR3 is made up of 14 amino acids. The chain's CDR3 is CASSDGTGSNEQFF. In nucleotides, the CDR3 is TGTGCCAGCAGTGACGGTACGGGTTCCAATGAGCAGTTCTTC.

In its sample, this clone was seen many times. J is TRBJ1-6 and V is TRBV19, with D perhaps TRBD1 (6 bases). Germline V gives CDR1 LNHDA, CDR2 SQIVND (reference sequence). Trimming removed 6 bases from V and 14 bases from J, with 14 bases in between. CDR3 length equals 12 residues. The DNA of the CDR3 is TGTGCCAGTAGCCCACAGGGTAGAGCCCTCCACTTT. Protein product: CASSPQGRALHF.

This chain uses TRBV2 with TRBJ1-2; D is unclear. V lost 8 bases and J 7 bases, leaving 8 bases between the germline ends. The germline gives CDR1 SNHLY, CDR2 FYNNEI. This CDR3 has 10 residues. The chain's CDR3 is CASERIGYTF. The CDR3 DNA sequence: TGTGCCAGCGAGAGGATTGGCTACACCTTC.

The chain recombines TRBV3-1 (or the pseudogene TRBV3-2) with TRBJ2-3; TRBD2 aligns across 10 bases. With 11 bases clipped from V and 1 base from J, the junction kept 6 bases outside the gene matches. This CDR3 has 14 residues. Germline V CDR1 and CDR2: LGHDT, YNNKEL (reference sequence). The CDR3 is CASGTSVRTDTQYF. As DNA, the CDR3 is TGTGCCTCTGGGACTAGCGTTCGCACAGATACGCAGTATTTT.

This clone was counted a single time. V and J are TRBV14 and TRBJ1-6; D gene ambiguous. V was clipped by 1 base and J by 0 bases, with 10 bases between them. Germline CDR1 reads SGHDN; CDR2 reads FVKESK. The CDR3 runs to 17 residues. The CDR3 DNA reads TGTGCCAGCAGCCAAGCACGACGGAGCTCCTATAATTCACCCCTCCACTTT. Amino acids: CASSQARRSSYNSPLHF.

This clone was picked up a small number of times. J is TRBJ1-2 and V is TRBV5-5, with 12 bases identical to TRBD1. This CDR3 has 16 residues. Germline assignment: CDR1 SGHKS and CDR2 YYEKEE (reference sequence). The V and J ends lost 2 bases and 6 bases, in that order; junction bases with no gene match: 8. CDR3 sequence reads: CASSFLPGTGGDGYTF. The CDR3 DNA reads as TGTGCCAGCAGCTTTCTCCCGGGGACAGGGGGCGATGGCTACACCTTC.

This chain joins TRBV10-2 and TRBJ2-3; TRBD2 matches at 8 bases. Germline CDR1 is WSHSY and CDR2 is SAAADI. The CDR3 has 17 residues. V lost 7 bases to trimming and J lost 3 bases; unmatched junction nucleotides: 15. CDR3 sequence reads: CASNTNRIREGTDTQYF. The CDR3 coding sequence is TGCGCCAGCAATACAAACCGGATCCGGGAGGGAACAGATACGCAGTATTTT.

The CDR3 DNA sequence: TGTGCCAGCATCCTCGGGGGGTCAACCTACAATGAGCAGTTCTTC. Its translation: CASILGGSTYNEQFF. The V call is TRBV7-2, the J call TRBJ2-1; 7 bases line up with TRBD2. Germline V CDR1 and CDR2: SGHTA, FQGNSA. The CDR3 runs 15 residues. Trimming removed 7 bases from V and 2 bases from J; junction bases left unmatched: 8.

V gene TRBV4-2 combines with J gene TRBJ2-2; D remains ambiguous. Between the trimmed V and J ends, which lost 8 bases and 7 bases, there was a span of 8 bases. The CDR3 has 11 residues. Germline V gene lookup returns CDR1 LGHNA and CDR2 YNFKEQ. CDR3: CASEDSGELFF. DNA of the CDR3: TGTGCCAGCGAGGATAGCGGGGAGCTGTTTTTT.

This rearrangement joins TRBV3-1 (or the pseudogene TRBV3-2) to TRBJ2-1; 8 bases line up with TRBD1. The CDR3 extends over 13 amino acids. V shed 9 bases and J 4 bases; nucleotides not matched to a gene: 5. Germline values: CDR1 LGHDT, CDR2 YNNKEL (reference sequence). In nucleotides, the CDR3 is TGTGCCAGTACGGACAGGGTTTACAATGAGCAGTTCTTC. This codes for CASTDRVYNEQFF.